The text below deals with one TCR beta chain. Its cognate antigen is unknown. Here immunoSEQ multiplex PCR was the method, and the copy in TCRdb shows in-frame clones only, minus some. The table includes around 40,000 clones, around 85% detected once. The data are from a study of T cells in localized non-small cell lung cancer. Broader study findings: A single tumor region was sequenced, leaving heterogeneity possible.

This CDR3 has 16 amino acids. In germline, CDR1 is SQVTM, CDR2 ANQGSEA. V lost 5 bases and J lost 1, with 21 bases in between. J is TRBJ2-7 and V is TRBV29-1; maybe TRBD1 (6 bases). The sequencing used peripheral blood, collected before any cancer treatment. This receptor was taken from a man between 40 and 69 years old with stage I lung adenocarcinoma. CDR3 in amino acids: CSVTGILPHRSYEQYF. The CDR3 bases are TGCAGCGTTACAGGGATATTACCCCATCGGTCCTACGAGCAGTACTTC.